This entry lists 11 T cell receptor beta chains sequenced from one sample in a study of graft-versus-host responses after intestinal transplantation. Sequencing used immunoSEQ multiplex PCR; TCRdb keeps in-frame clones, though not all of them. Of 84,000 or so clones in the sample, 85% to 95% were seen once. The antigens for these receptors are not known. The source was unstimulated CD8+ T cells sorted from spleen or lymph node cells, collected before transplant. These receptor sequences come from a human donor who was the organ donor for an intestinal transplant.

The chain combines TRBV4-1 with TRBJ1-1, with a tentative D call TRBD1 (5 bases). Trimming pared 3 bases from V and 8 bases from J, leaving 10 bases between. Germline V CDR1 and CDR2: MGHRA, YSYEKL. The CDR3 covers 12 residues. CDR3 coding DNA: TGCGCCAGCAGCCACCCCGACAGAGAAGCTTTCTTT. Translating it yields CASSHPDREAFF.

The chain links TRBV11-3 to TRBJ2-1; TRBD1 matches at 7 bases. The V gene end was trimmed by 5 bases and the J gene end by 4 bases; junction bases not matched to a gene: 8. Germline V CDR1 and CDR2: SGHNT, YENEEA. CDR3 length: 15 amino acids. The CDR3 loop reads CASSARDSGYNEQFF. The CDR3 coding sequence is TGTGCCAGCAGCGCAAGGGACAGCGGTTACAATGAGCAGTTCTTC.

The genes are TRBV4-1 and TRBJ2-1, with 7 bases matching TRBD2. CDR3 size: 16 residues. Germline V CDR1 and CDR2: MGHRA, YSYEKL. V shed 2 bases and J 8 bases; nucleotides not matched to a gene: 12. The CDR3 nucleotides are TGCGCCAGCAGCCAAAATGGGGGGGGATCTATCGATGAGCAGTTCTTC. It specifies CASSQNGGGSIDEQFF.

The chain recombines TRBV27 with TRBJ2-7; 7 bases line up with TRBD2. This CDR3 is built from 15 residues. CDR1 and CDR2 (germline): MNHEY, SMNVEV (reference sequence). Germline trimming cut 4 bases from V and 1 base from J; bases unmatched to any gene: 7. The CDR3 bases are TGTGCCAGCAGTTCTGGTGCGGGGGTGTCCTACGAGCAGTACTTC. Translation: CASSSGAGVSYEQYF.

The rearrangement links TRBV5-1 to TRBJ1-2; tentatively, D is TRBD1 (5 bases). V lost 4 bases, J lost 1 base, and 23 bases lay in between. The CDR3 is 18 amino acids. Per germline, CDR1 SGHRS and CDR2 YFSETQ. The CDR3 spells CASSDPGGSGNLNYGYTF. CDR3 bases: TGCGCCAGCAGCGACCCTGGGGGGTCAGGTAATCTTAACTATGGCTACACCTTC.

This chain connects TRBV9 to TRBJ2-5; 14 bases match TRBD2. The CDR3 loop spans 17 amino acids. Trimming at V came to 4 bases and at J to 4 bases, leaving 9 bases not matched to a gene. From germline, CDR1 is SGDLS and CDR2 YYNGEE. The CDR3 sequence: CASSLTTSGGAGETQYF. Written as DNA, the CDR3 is TGTGCCAGCAGCCTCACGACTAGCGGGGGGGCCGGAGAGACCCAGTACTTC.

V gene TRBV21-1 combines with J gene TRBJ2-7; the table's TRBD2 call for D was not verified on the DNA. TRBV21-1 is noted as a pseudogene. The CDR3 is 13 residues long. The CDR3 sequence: CASSSHGTYEQYF. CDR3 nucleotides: TGTGCCAGCAGCTCCCACGGGACCTACGAGCAGTACTTC.

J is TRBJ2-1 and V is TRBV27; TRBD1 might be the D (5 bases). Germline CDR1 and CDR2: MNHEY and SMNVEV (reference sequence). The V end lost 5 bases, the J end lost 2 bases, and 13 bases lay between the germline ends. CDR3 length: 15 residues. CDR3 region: CASSPATAPYNEQFF. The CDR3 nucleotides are TGTGCCAGCAGTCCGGCGACAGCCCCCTACAATGAGCAGTTCTTC.

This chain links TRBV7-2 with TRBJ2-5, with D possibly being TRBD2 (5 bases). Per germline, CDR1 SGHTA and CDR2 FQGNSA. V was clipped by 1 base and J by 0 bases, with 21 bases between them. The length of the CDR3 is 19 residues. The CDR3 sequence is CASSLEWADRSGYQETQYF. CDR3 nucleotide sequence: TGTGCCAGCAGCTTAGAATGGGCGGATAGATCGGGGTACCAAGAGACCCAGTACTTC.

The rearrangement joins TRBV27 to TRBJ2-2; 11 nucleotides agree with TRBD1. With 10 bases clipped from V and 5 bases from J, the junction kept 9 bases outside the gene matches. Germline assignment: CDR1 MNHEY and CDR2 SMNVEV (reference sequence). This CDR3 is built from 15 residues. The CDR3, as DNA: TGTGCCACATCCTCGGGGACAGGGGGTACCGGGGAGCTGTTTTTT. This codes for CATSSGTGGTGELFF.

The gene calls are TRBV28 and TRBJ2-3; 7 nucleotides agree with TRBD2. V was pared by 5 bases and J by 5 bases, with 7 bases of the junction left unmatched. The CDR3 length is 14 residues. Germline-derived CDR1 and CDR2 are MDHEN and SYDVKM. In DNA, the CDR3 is TGTGCCAGCAGTCTAGGACTAGAGGTAGATACGCAGTATTTT. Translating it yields CASSLGLEVDTQYF.